Shown below are 23 T cell receptor beta chains from a single sample sequenced in a study of a mutant IDH1 vaccine in newly diagnosed glioma. For these receptors, no antigen is known. Only in-frame clones appear in the TCRdb table, and some are missing; sequencing was by immunoSEQ multiplex PCR. The sample lists 110,000 or so clones; roughly 90% were seen once. This sample's time point: week 11, during vaccination. The study gave 300 ug of mutant IDH1 20-mer peptide per vaccine dose, with topical imiquimod. The specimen was PBMCs, collected from a glioma patient whose treatment included an IDH1 peptide vaccine. All receptors come from a woman aged 45-65 years with glioma.

This clone showed up just once. V is TRBV5-1 and J is TRBJ1-6; TRBD1 matches at 10 bases. There are 16 residues in the CDR3. Trimming removed 4 bases from V and 7 bases from J; junction bases left unmatched: 8. The germline CDR1 and CDR2 sequences are SGHRS and YFSETQ. CDR3 coding DNA: TGCGCCAGCAGCGAGAGGACAGGGGGAAGGAATTCACCCCTCCACTTT. Translating it yields CASSERTGGRNSPLHF.

This chain joins TRBV5-1 and TRBJ2-1; no definite D call. The CDR3 loop spans 16 amino acids. CDR1 and CDR2 from the germline V gene are SGHRS and YFSETQ. V lost 0 bases and J 0 bases, leaving 10 bases between the germline ends. CDR3 DNA sequence: TGCGCCAGCAGCTTGGCGAGCGCCAGCTCCTACAATGAGCAGTTCTTC. Its protein is CASSLASASSYNEQFF.

The CDR3 DNA is TGTGCCAGCAGCTCCGAAGGATCCTATAATTCACCCCTCCACTTT. It codes for CASSSEGSYNSPLHF. This chain joins TRBV7-9 and TRBJ1-6; D uncertain. Trimming stripped 4 bases from V and 1 base from J, with 8 bases between. From germline, CDR1 is SEHNR and CDR2 FQNEAQ (reference sequence). This CDR3 contains 15 residues.

The genes are TRBV5-1 and TRBJ2-5; maybe TRBD1 (6 bases). The CDR3 runs to 17 residues. From germline, CDR1 is SGHRS and CDR2 YFSETQ. V shed 4 bases and J shed 5 bases, with 24 bases lying between them. CDR3: CASSPTPTGRIGETQYF. CDR3 nucleotide sequence: TGCGCCAGCAGCCCAACCCCGACAGGCCGTATAGGGGAGACCCAGTACTTC. The full variable domain, in which reference TRBV5-1 and TRBJ2-5 provide the parts outside the CDR3, is KAGVTQTPRYLIKTRGQQVTLSCSPISGHRSVSWYQQTPGQGLQFLFEYFSETQRNKGNFPGRFSGRQFSNSRSEMNVSTLELGDSALYLCASSPTPTGRIGETQYFGPGTRLLVL.

Notes on this clone: Compared with germline, one end of the junction differs, possibly owing to a read error. The chain couples TRBV6-1 to TRBJ2-1; D might be TRBD2 (5 bases). Germline V CDR1 and CDR2: MNHNS, SASEGT. The CDR3 extends over 15 amino acids. The CDR3 DNA is TGTGCCAGCACTGAACAAGGAGGACCCTACAATGAGCAGTTCTTC. Protein product: CASTEQGGPYNEQFF.

Comments on this clone: Its ends do not fully match the called genes, so a read error is possible. This chain joins TRBV6-6 and TRBJ2-5; D is possibly TRBD1 (6 bases). This CDR3 region has 11 residues. Germline V gives CDR1 MNHNY, CDR2 SVGAGI (reference sequence). In DNA form, the CDR3 reads TGTGCCAGCAGGTCCAACGACAGGACCAACTTC. It yields the protein CASRSNDRTNF.

This CDR3 reads CATSFGTGGFDEQFF. CDR3 DNA sequence: TGTGCCACCAGCTTTGGGACAGGGGGCTTCGATGAGCAGTTCTTC. The rearrangement uses TRBV15 and TRBJ2-1, with 12 nucleotides matching TRBD1. The CDR3 covers 15 residues. Per germline, CDR1 LNHNV and CDR2 YYDKDF (reference sequence). The trim removed 5 bases at V and 8 bases at J, leaving 7 bases unmatched.

The CDR3 protein is CASSPTGTDTQYF. The DNA for the CDR3 is TGTGCCAGCTCACCTACTGGCACAGATACGCAGTATTTT. The genes are TRBV18 and TRBJ2-3; D is unclear. The V end was cut by 3 bases, the J end by 1 base, with 5 bases between. Germline CDR1 KGHSH, CDR2 LQKENI. CDR3 length equals 13 residues.

The chain recombines TRBV5-1 with TRBJ2-7; 8 bases line up with TRBD1. The CDR3 extends over 15 amino acids. Germline V gene sequence: CDR1 SGHRS, CDR2 YFSETQ. Trimming removed 6 bases from V and 6 bases from J; junction bases left unmatched: 14. In DNA form, the CDR3 reads TGCGCCAGCAAGGTCGGGCGGACAGGGACGGGCGAGCAGTACTTC. This encodes CASKVGRTGTGEQYF.

V gene TRBV10-3 combines with J gene TRBJ1-4; 7 positions match TRBD1. This CDR3 comprises 15 residues. V gave up 3 bases and J gave up 6 bases; unmatched junction bases: 7. Germline V lookup: CDR1 ENHRY, CDR2 SYGVKD. CDR3 in amino acids: CAISESGGGDEKLFF. CDR3 bases: TGTGCCATCAGTGAATCAGGGGGTGGAGATGAAAAACTGTTTTTT.

The chain has TRBV28 and TRBJ2-1; D is unresolved. This CDR3 comprises 13 residues. Germline CDR1 MDHEN, CDR2 SYDVKM. Trimming shortened V by 1 base and J by 4 bases, and 5 bases separated the two germline ends. DNA of the CDR3: TGTGCCAGCAGTTTATTGGGGTACAATGAGCAGTTCTTC. Its protein product is CASSLLGYNEQFF.

V is TRBV9 and J is TRBJ2-1; TRBD2 agrees at 7 bases. With V trimmed by 3 bases and J by 0 bases, 9 bases remained unmatched. Germline CDR1 and CDR2: SGDLS and YYNGEE. This CDR3 spans 17 amino acids. This CDR3 reads CASSDTLAVRSYNEQFF. The CDR3 DNA reads TGTGCCAGCAGCGACACCCTAGCGGTACGCTCCTACAATGAGCAGTTCTTC. Together with reference TRBV9 and TRBJ2-1, the CDR3 gives the full variable domain: DSGVTQTPKHLITATGQRVTLRCSPRSGDLSVYWYQQSLDQGLQFLIQYYNGEERAKGNILERFSAQQFPDLHSELNLSSLELGDSALYFCASSDTLAVRSYNEQFFGPGTRLTVL.

The rearrangement joins TRBV5-1 to TRBJ1-1; D is unclear. CDR1 and CDR2 (germline): SGHRS, YFSETQ. V was shortened by 7 bases and J by 1 base, with 14 bases between the two germline ends. The CDR3 loop spans 14 amino acids. The CDR3 sequence: CASSLNPGNTEAFF. CDR3 DNA sequence: TGCGCCAGCTCTTTGAACCCAGGGAACACTGAAGCTTTCTTT.

The rearrangement links TRBV7-9 to TRBJ2-1; the D gene is possibly TRBD1 (6 bases). Germline CDR1 and CDR2: SEHNR and FQNEAQ (reference sequence). The CDR3 extends over 16 amino acids. Trimming removed 5 bases at V and 8 bases at J, with 22 bases between. CDR3 sequence reads: CASSVPGRTRGDEQFF. The CDR3 region has the DNA TGTGCCAGCAGCGTACCGGGGCGAACCAGGGGCGATGAGCAGTTCTTC.

The chain is built from TRBV10-1 and TRBJ2-2; 11 bases line up with TRBD2. V gave up 5 bases and J gave up 0 bases; unmatched junction bases: 17. Germline V CDR1 and CDR2: WNHNN, SYGVQD (reference sequence). There are 21 residues in the CDR3. DNA of the CDR3: TGCGCCAGCAGTCAAACTTACAGGTTGCTAGCGGGAGGAACGAACACCGGGGAGCTGTTTTTT. As protein: CASSQTYRLLAGGTNTGELFF.

This sequence joins TRBV5-1 and TRBJ2-1; D gene ambiguous. CDR1 is SGHRS, CDR2 YFSETQ, per germline. Trimming pared 0 bases from V and 2 bases from J, leaving 9 bases between. The CDR3 has 15 residues. The chain's CDR3 is CASSLGAGAYNEQFF. The CDR3 DNA reads TGCGCCAGCAGCTTGGGGGCAGGAGCCTACAATGAGCAGTTCTTC.

Only a few counts were recorded for this clone. The chain carries TRBV6-5 and TRBJ1-5, with 10 bases identical to TRBD1. Germline CDR1 and CDR2: MNHEY and SVGAGI. V gave up 7 bases and J gave up 7 bases; unmatched junction bases: 10. The CDR3 covers 15 residues. CDR3 sequence reads: CASTTRQGAGQPQHF. CDR3 bases: TGTGCCAGCACCACCCGACAGGGGGCTGGGCAGCCCCAGCATTTT.

The V and J genes are TRBV19 and TRBJ1-5; D is ambiguous. V was clipped by 3 bases and J by 1 base, with 19 bases between them. This CDR3 comprises 18 residues. The germline CDR1 and CDR2 sequences are LNHDA and SQIVND (reference sequence). The CDR3 sequence is CASSILTSTIGSNQPQHF. The CDR3 DNA sequence: TGTGCCAGTAGTATTTTGACATCAACTATAGGAAGCAATCAGCCCCAGCATTTT.

In DNA form, the CDR3 reads TGCGCCAGCAACCCCCCGGAGGGAAACTATGGCTACACCTTC. Amino acids: CASNPPEGNYGYTF. This rearrangement joins TRBV5-1 to TRBJ1-2; D remains unclear. Trimming shortened V by 6 bases and J by 2 bases, and 14 bases separated the two germline ends. CDR1 and CDR2 (germline): SGHRS, YFSETQ. The CDR3 has 14 residues. The variable domain in full, with the rest retrieved from reference TRBV5-1 and TRBJ1-2, is KAGVTQTPRYLIKTRGQQVTLSCSPISGHRSVSWYQQTPGQGLQFLFEYFSETQRNKGNFPGRFSGRQFSNSRSEMNVSTLELGDSALYLCASNPPEGNYGYTFGSGTRLTVV.

This sequence joins TRBV9 and TRBJ2-3, with D unresolved. Germline values: CDR1 SGDLS, CDR2 YYNGEE. Trimming cost V 0 bases and J 0 bases, with 11 bases left between them. CDR3 length: 16 amino acids. CDR3 sequence reads: CASSVAVQESTDTQYF. The CDR3 DNA sequence: TGTGCCAGCAGCGTAGCGGTTCAGGAAAGCACAGATACGCAGTATTTT.

The rearrangement uses TRBV5-5 and TRBJ1-3; TRBD1 might be the D (6 bases). V gave up 3 bases and J gave up 0 bases, with 7 bases separating them. CDR1 is SGHKS, CDR2 YYEKEE, per germline (reference sequence). This CDR3 contains 14 residues. The CDR3 nucleotides read TGTGCCAGCAGCTGGGACATCTCTGGAAACACCATATATTTT. Translating it yields CASSWDISGNTIYF.

This chain connects TRBV7-3 to TRBJ2-1; possibly TRBD2 for D (5 bases). The CDR3 extends over 14 amino acids. Trimming shortened V by 2 bases and J by 7 bases, and 12 bases separated the two germline ends. Germline V gene sequence: CDR1 SGHTA, CDR2 FQGTGA. The CDR3, as DNA: TGTGCCAGCAGCTTAGCGGGTTTAGGGAATGAGCAGTTCTTC. Amino acid sequence: CASSLAGLGNEQFF.

This clone was seen only once. The rearrangement links TRBV9 to TRBJ2-7, with D possibly being TRBD1 (6 bases). The V end lost 2 bases, the J end lost 6 bases, and 12 bases lay between the germline ends. This CDR3 region has 13 residues. Germline CDR1 reads SGDLS; CDR2 reads YYNGEE. CDR3 nucleotides: TGTGCCAGCAGCGTGGACAGCCGGACCGAGCAGTACTTC. Amino acids: CASSVDSRTEQYF.